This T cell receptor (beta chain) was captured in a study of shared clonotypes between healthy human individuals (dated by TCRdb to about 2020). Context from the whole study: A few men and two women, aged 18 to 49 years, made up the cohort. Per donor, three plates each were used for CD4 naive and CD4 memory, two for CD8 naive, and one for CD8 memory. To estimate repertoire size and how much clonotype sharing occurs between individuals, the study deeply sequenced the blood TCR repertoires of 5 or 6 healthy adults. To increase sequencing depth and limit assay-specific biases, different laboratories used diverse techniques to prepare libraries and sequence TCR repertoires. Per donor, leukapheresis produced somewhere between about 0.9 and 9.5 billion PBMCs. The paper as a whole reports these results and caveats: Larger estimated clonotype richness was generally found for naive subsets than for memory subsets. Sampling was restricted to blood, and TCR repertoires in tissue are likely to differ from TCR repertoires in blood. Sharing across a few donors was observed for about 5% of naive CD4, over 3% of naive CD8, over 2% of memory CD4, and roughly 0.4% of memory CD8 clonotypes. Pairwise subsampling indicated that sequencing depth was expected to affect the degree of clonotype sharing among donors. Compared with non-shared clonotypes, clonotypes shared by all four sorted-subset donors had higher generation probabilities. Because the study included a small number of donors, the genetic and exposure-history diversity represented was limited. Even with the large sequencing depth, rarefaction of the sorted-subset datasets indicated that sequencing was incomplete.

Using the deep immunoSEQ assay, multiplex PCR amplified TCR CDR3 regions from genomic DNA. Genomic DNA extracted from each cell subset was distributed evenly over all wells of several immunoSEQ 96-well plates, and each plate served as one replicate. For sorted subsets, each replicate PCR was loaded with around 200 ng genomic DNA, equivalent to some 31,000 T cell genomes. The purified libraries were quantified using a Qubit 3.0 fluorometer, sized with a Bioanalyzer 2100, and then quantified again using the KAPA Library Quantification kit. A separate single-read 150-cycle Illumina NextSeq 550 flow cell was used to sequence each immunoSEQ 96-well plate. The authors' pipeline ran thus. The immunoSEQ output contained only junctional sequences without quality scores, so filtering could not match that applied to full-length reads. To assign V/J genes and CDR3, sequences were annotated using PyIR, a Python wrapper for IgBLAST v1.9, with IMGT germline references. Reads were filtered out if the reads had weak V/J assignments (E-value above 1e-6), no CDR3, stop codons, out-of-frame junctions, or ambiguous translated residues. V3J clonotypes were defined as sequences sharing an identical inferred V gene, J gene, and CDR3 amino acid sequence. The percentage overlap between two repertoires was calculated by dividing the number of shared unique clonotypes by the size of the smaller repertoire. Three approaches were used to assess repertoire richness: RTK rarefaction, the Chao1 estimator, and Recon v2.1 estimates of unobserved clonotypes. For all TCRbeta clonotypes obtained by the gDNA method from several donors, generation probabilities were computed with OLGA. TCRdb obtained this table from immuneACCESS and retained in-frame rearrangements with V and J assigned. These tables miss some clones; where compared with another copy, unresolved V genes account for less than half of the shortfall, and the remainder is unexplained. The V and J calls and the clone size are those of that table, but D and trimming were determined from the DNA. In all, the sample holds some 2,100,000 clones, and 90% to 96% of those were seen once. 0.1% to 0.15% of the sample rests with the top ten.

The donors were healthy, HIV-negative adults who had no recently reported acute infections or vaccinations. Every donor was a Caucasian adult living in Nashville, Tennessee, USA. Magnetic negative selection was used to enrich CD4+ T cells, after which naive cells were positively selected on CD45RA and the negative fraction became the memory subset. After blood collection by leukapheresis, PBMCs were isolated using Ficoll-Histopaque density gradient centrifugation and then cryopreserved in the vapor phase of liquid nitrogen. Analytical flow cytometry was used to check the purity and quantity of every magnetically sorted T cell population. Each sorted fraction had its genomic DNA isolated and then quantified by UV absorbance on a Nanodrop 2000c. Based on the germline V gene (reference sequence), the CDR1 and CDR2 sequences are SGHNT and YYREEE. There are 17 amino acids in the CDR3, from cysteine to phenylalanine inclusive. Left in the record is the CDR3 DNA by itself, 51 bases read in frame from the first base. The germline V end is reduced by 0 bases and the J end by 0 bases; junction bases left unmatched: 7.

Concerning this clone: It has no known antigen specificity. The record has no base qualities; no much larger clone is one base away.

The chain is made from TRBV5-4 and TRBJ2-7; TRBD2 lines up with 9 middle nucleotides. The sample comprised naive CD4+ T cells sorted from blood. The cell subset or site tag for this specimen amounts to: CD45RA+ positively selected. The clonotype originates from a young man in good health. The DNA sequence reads TGTGCCAGCAGCTTGGTCGCCCTAGCGGGAAGCTCCTACGAGCAGTACTTC. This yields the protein CASSLVALAGSSYEQYF. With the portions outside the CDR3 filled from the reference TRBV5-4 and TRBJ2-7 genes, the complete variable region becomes ETGVTQSPTHLIKTRGQQVTLRCSSQSGHNTVSWYQQALGQGPQFIFQYYREEENGRGNFPPRFSGLQFPNYSSELNVNALELDDSALYLCASSLVALAGSSYEQYFGPGTRLTVT.